Each of the 22 T cell receptor beta chains below was sequenced from the same sample in a study of OX40 agonist ivuxolimab in advanced cancers. Data came from immunoSEQ multiplex PCR; TCRdb stores just in-frame clones and leaves some out. The table includes more than 65,000 clones, 85% detected once. The sample in question was CD4+ or CD8+ T cells sorted from blood, obtained in a trial of the OX40 agonist ivuxolimab. These receptors were taken from an adult with an advanced solid tumor such as melanoma, head and neck, liver or kidney cancer.

In this sample, this clone turned up once. This chain links TRBV28 with TRBJ2-2, with TRBD2 matching over 12 bases. V lost 7 bases and J lost 4; bases outside the gene matches: 4. This CDR3 is 15 amino acids long. Germline lookup yields CDR1 MDHEN and CDR2 SYDVKM. CDR3 amino acids: CASTSGGAGTGELFF. The CDR3 DNA reads as TGTGCCAGCACTAGCGGGGGGGCAGGCACCGGGGAGCTGTTTTTT.

V is TRBV19 and J is TRBJ1-5; tentatively, D is TRBD1 (5 bases). CDR1 and CDR2 from the germline V gene are LNHDA and SQIVND (reference sequence). V was pared by 3 bases and J by 1 base, with 10 bases between. CDR3 length equals 15 residues. The CDR3 protein is CASSIGGESNQPQHF. For the CDR3, the DNA is TGTGCCAGTAGTATCGGGGGAGAGAGCAATCAGCCCCAGCATTTT.

This clone has a handful of counts. The genes are TRBV19 and TRBJ2-2; D may be TRBD1 (5 bases). The CDR3 length is 14 residues. The germline V and J ends were trimmed by 5 bases and 5 bases, with 12 bases remaining between them. Germline assignment: CDR1 LNHDA and CDR2 SQIVND (reference sequence). CDR3 amino acids: CASSSSRVTGELFF. The CDR3 region has the DNA TGTGCCAGTAGTTCGTCCAGGGTAACCGGGGAGCTGTTTTTT.

This sequence joins TRBV4-2 and TRBJ2-1; D call uncertain. The CDR3 contains 15 residues. Germline CDR1 and CDR2: LGHNA and YNFKEQ. V lost 1 base and J 1 base, leaving 8 bases between the germline ends. In nucleotides, the CDR3 is TGTGCCAGCAGCCAAGTAATAGCTTCCTACAATGAGCAGTTCTTC. Amino acids: CASSQVIASYNEQFF.

This clone showed up just once. The rearrangement joins TRBV5-6 to TRBJ2-5; D unclear. The V gene lost 4 bases and the J gene lost 2 bases, with 3 bases spanning the gap. Germline V gene lookup returns CDR1 SGHDT and CDR2 YYEEEE. CDR3 length equals 11 residues. This CDR3 is CASSGQETQYF. For the CDR3, the DNA is TGTGCCAGCAGCGGACAAGAGACCCAGTACTTC.

The rearrangement uses TRBV19 and TRBJ2-7; no reliable D call. Per the germline V gene, CDR1 is LNHDA and CDR2 is SQIVND (reference sequence). There are 13 residues in the CDR3. Trimming removed 5 bases from V and 2 bases from J, with 10 bases in between. In nucleotides, the CDR3 is TGTGCCAGTAGTGGGCAGAGTACCTACGAGCAGTACTTC. It yields the protein CASSGQSTYEQYF. The full variable domain, rest sourced from reference TRBV19 and TRBJ2-7, is DGGITQSPKYLFRKEGQNVTLSCEQNLNHDAMYWYRQDPGQGLRLIYYSQIVNDFQKGDIAEGYSVSREKKESFPLTVTSAQKNPTAFYLCASSGQSTYEQYFGPGTRLTVT.

This clone came up a few times. The chain uses TRBV5-5 and TRBJ2-3; D ambiguous. Germline lookup yields CDR1 SGHKS and CDR2 YYEKEE (reference sequence). The CDR3 is 16 amino acids. Trimming took off 1 base at V and 5 bases at J, with 17 bases between the two ends. The CDR3 DNA is TGTGCCAGCAGCTTGCAGAGGTTAAGTTTGGAAGATACGCAGTATTTT. This translates into CASSLQRLSLEDTQYF.

This clone was recorded once. This chain joins TRBV18 and TRBJ1-2; D call uncertain. This CDR3 spans 15 amino acids. Germline CDR1 KGHSH, CDR2 LQKENI. Trimming removed 2 bases from V and 0 bases from J, with 10 bases in between. The CDR3 DNA follows: TGTGCCAGCTCACCAAGTACAGAGCCTAACTATGGCTACACCTTC. Translating gives CASSPSTEPNYGYTF.

The chain has TRBV5-4 and TRBJ2-1, with D possibly matching TRBD1 (6 bases). V was clipped by 0 bases and J by 2 bases, with 15 bases between them. This CDR3 is 17 amino acids long. Germline V gene data show CDR1 as SGHNT and CDR2 as YYREEE (reference sequence). The CDR3: CASSLGNPGATYNEQFF. The CDR3 DNA follows: TGTGCCAGCAGCTTGGGAAACCCAGGGGCGACCTACAATGAGCAGTTCTTC.

The DNA of the CDR3 is TGTGCCAGCGGGGGAGCAGGTAGCAATCAGCCCCAGCATTTT. Its translation is CASGGAGSNQPQHF. This chain joins TRBV7-2 and TRBJ1-5; D perhaps matches TRBD1 (5 bases). The V end was cut by 8 bases, the J end by 0 bases, with 11 bases between. The V gene's germline CDR1 is SGHTA and CDR2 FQGNSA. The CDR3 consists of 14 residues.

The V call is TRBV30, the J call TRBJ2-7; perhaps TRBD2 as D (5 bases). Trimming removed 0 bases at V and 9 bases at J, with 12 bases between. Per the germline V gene, CDR1 is GTSNPN and CDR2 is SVGIG (reference sequence). The CDR3 has 12 residues. The CDR3 spells CAWSVGGETQYF. In DNA, the CDR3 is TGTGCCTGGAGTGTAGGAGGCGAGACGCAGTACTTC.

The rearrangement links TRBV27 to TRBJ2-2; 10 bases fit TRBD2. The length of the CDR3 is 14 residues. Germline V lookup: CDR1 MNHEY, CDR2 SMNVEV (reference sequence). Trimming at V came to 11 bases and at J to 5 bases, leaving 8 bases not matched to a gene. The CDR3 sequence is CAVGLADATGELFF. CDR3 DNA: TGTGCCGTAGGACTAGCGGACGCAACCGGGGAGCTGTTTTTT.

The chain combines TRBV30 with TRBJ1-1, with 10 bases lining up with TRBD1. This CDR3 has 14 amino acids. The ends lost 5 bases at V and 5 bases at J; junction bases unmatched: 8. CDR1 and CDR2 (germline): GTSNPN, SVGIG (reference sequence). The CDR3: CAWSRDRGFTEAFF. The CDR3 DNA is TGTGCCTGGTCCCGGGACAGGGGTTTTACTGAAGCTTTCTTT.

This chain joins TRBV5-4 and TRBJ1-2; TRBD1 might be the D (6 bases). Germline CDR1 reads SGHNT; CDR2 reads YYREEE (reference sequence). CDR3 size: 14 residues. The V gene lost 4 bases and the J gene lost 2 bases, with 12 bases spanning the gap. The DNA of the CDR3 is TGTGCCAGCAGCCCCCATACAGGGAACTATGGCTACACCTTC. Its translation is CASSPHTGNYGYTF.

The chain couples TRBV7-2 to TRBJ2-7; TRBD2 is a possible D gene (6 bases). Germline assignment: CDR1 SGHTA and CDR2 FQGNSA. V was cut by 1 base and J by 3 bases, with 7 bases left in between. The CDR3 consists of 13 residues. The CDR3 DNA reads as TGTGCCAGCAGCTTAGGGGGACTCTACGAGCAGTACTTC. Encoded protein: CASSLGGLYEQYF.

The sample holds a few counts of this clone. V usage is TRBV30 and J usage is TRBJ1-4, with D unclear. Germline loops: CDR1 GTSNPN, CDR2 SVGIG (reference sequence). This CDR3 contains 10 residues. Trimming took 2 bases from V and 8 from J, leaving 3 bases between them. The CDR3: CAWSSEKLFF. CDR3 in DNA: TGTGCCTGGAGTAGCGAAAAACTGTTTTTT. Based on the CDR3 plus reference TRBV30 and TRBJ1-4, the full variable domain is SQTIHQWPATLVQPVGSPLSLECTVEGTSNPNLYWYRQAAGRGLQLLFYSVGIGQISSEVPQNLSASRPQDRQFILSSKKLLLSDSGFYLCAWSSEKLFFGSGTQLSVL.

The rearrangement links TRBV5-6 to TRBJ2-1; D remains unclear. This CDR3 has 16 amino acids. Germline values: CDR1 SGHDT, CDR2 YYEEEE. Trimming took off 4 bases at V and 0 bases at J, with 14 bases between the two ends. CDR3 sequence: CASSSSDGTSYNEQFF. The DNA of the CDR3 is TGTGCCAGCAGCAGTTCGGACGGAACCTCCTACAATGAGCAGTTCTTC.

The gene calls are TRBV5-1 and TRBJ2-5, with TRBD1 matching over 9 bases. CDR3 length: 16 residues. Losses at the gene ends were 4 bases for V and 1 base for J; bases not matched to a gene: 8. In germline, CDR1 is SGHRS, CDR2 YFSETQ. The CDR3 bases are TGCGCCAGCAGCCCGACCGGGACAGGGACCCAAGAGACCCAGTACTTC. This gives the protein CASSPTGTGTQETQYF.

The gene calls are TRBV2 and TRBJ2-7; D possibly uses TRBD1 or TRBD2 (5 bases each). V was cut by 3 bases and J by 3 bases, with 12 bases left in between. The V gene's germline CDR1 is SNHLY and CDR2 FYNNEI. The CDR3 covers 14 residues. This CDR3 reads CASSDGRAGYEQYF. The CDR3 DNA follows: TGTGCCAGCAGTGACGGCAGGGCGGGCTACGAGCAGTACTTC.

This clone turned up a few times. The J gene is TRBJ1-4, the V gene TRBV4-1; a weak D match, TRBD1 (6 bases). Germline-derived CDR1 and CDR2 are MGHRA and YSYEKL. This CDR3 spans 13 amino acids. V gave up 6 bases and J gave up 4 bases, with 9 bases separating them. CDR3 sequence reads: CASSGGLNEKLFF. Written as DNA, the CDR3 is TGCGCCAGCAGTGGGGGCCTTAATGAAAAACTGTTTTTT.

The chain links TRBV9 to TRBJ2-3; 15 positions agree with TRBD2. The V gene end was trimmed by 4 bases and the J gene end by 4 bases; junction bases not matched to a gene: 10. This CDR3 has 18 amino acids. CDR1 is SGDLS and CDR2 is YYNGEE in the germline V gene. The CDR3, as DNA: TGTGCCAGCAGCAAAGAGGGACTAGCGGGAGGCCGTCCAGATACGCAGTATTTT. Amino acid sequence: CASSKEGLAGGRPDTQYF.

This clone is a singleton in its sample. The chain links TRBV2 to TRBJ2-5; D gene unclear. The germline CDR1 and CDR2 sequences are SNHLY and FYNNEI. The CDR3 is 11 amino acids. V lost 2 bases and J 6 bases, leaving 4 bases between the germline ends. The CDR3 is CASSETKTQYF. The CDR3 DNA reads as TGTGCCAGCAGTGAAACGAAGACCCAGTACTTC. The full variable domain, with the rest looked up from reference TRBV2 and TRBJ2-5, is EPEVTQTPSHQVTQMGQEVILRCVPISNHLYFYWYRQILGQKVEFLVSFYNNEISEKSEIFDDQFSVERPDGSNFTLKIRSTKLEDSAMYFCASSETKTQYFGPGTRLLVL.